This entry describes one T cell receptor (beta chain). The antigen remains unidentified. The table came from immunoSEQ multiplex PCR; TCRdb's copy has only in-frame clones and leaves some out. The table shows some 95,000 clones, with 85% to 90% occurring only once. V was shortened by 2 bases and J by 8 bases, with 21 bases between the two germline ends. This CDR3 spans 16 amino acids. Germline V CDR1 and CDR2: SGHTA, FQGNSA. The sample originates from a study of T cell responses to AZD1222 COVID-19 vaccine. Points from the study as a whole: Every sample of the repertoires postdated the peak T cell response. Dominant CD4 TCR responses targeted spike regions 160-218 and 743-854. Seropositive status at baseline applied to only a handful of AZD1222 recipients. It should be noted that donors were predominantly white British and more often female, and clonal diversity was possibly underestimated.

The sequence was obtained from an adult in good health. Sequences were derived from peripheral blood, sampled on day 0 of AZD1222 vaccination. The chain combines TRBV7-2 with TRBJ1-2; D may be TRBD1 (5 bases). CDR3 DNA: TGTGCCAGCAGCTTATTCGGCAGGGCGGTCGAGTCGGGCTACACCTTC. This sequence encodes CASSLFGRAVESGYTF.